These 26 T cell receptor beta chains originate from one sample sequenced in a study of response to subunit inactivated influenza vaccine. TCRdb recomputed calls from the RT-PCR reads with MiXCR, one row per CDR3 protein. The data show approximately 490,000 distinct CDR3 sequences, with roughly 7.9% seen just once and over 10% held by the top ten. Sequencing used PBMCs from blood, obtained about 24 months after vaccination. The receptors were gathered from a man aged 50 to 75 who received an inactivated influenza vaccine.

The CDR3, as DNA: TGTGCCAGCACTCGGGGGCTGCAAGAGACCCAGTACTTC. It is translated as CASTRGLQETQYF. J is TRBJ2-5 and V is TRBV7-2, with D perhaps assigned TRBD1 or TRBD2 (6 bases each). V gave up 7 bases and J gave up 2 bases, with 11 bases separating them. Germline V gives CDR1 SGHTA, CDR2 FQGNSA. CDR3 length equals 13 residues.

This clonotype was counted ten times or more. The chain couples TRBV9 to TRBJ2-1; 12 bases map to TRBD2. With V trimmed by 4 bases and J by 5 bases, 7 bases remained unmatched. There are 16 residues in the CDR3. Germline loops: CDR1 SGDLS, CDR2 YYNGEE. CDR3 coding DNA: TGTGCCAGCAGCCAGACTAGCGGGGGACCTCACAATGAGCAGTTCTTC. This gives the protein CASSQTSGGPHNEQFF. Variable domain in full (rest from reference TRBV9 and TRBJ2-1): DSGVTQTPKHLITATGQRVTLRCSPRSGDLSVYWYQQSLDQGLQFLIQYYNGEERAKGNILERFSAQQFPDLHSELNLSSLELGDSALYFCASSQTSGGPHNEQFFGPGTRLTVL.

In this sample, this clonotype turned up a few times. The chain carries TRBV5-1 and TRBJ2-7; D assignment may be TRBD1 or TRBD2 (5 bases each). Germline V gene sequence: CDR1 SGHRS, CDR2 YFSETQ. Trimming cost V 1 base and J 3 bases, with 11 bases left between them. The CDR3 loop spans 14 amino acids. CDR3 in amino acids: CASSLSTADYEQYF. As DNA, the CDR3 is TGCGCCAGCAGCTTGTCGACAGCGGACTACGAGCAGTACTTC. Combining the CDR3 with reference TRBV5-1 and TRBJ2-7 gives the whole variable domain KAGVTQTPRYLIKTRGQQVTLSCSPISGHRSVSWYQQTPGQGLQFLFEYFSETQRNKGNFPGRFSGRQFSNSRSEMNVSTLELGDSALYLCASSLSTADYEQYFGPGTRLTVT.

This clonotype was recorded many times. The V gene is TRBV6-1, the J gene TRBJ2-3; TRBD1 aligns across 8 bases. Germline lookup yields CDR1 MNHNS and CDR2 SASEGT. The CDR3 extends over 14 amino acids. V lost 6 bases and J lost 0; bases outside the gene matches: 2. The DNA for the CDR3 is TGTGCCAGCAGGAGGACAGGGAGCACAGATACGCAGTATTTT. It encodes CASRRTGSTDTQYF.

The gene calls are TRBV4-2 and TRBJ1-3; a possible D gene is TRBD1 (6 bases). The CDR3 is made up of 16 amino acids. Between the trimmed V and J ends, which lost 2 bases and 4 bases, there was a span of 15 bases. CDR1 and CDR2 from the germline V gene are LGHNA and YNFKEQ. The CDR3 protein is CASSQTGQGMGNTIYF. CDR3 DNA sequence: TGTGCCAGCAGCCAAACGGGGCAGGGGATGGGAAACACCATATATTTT.

This chain joins TRBV6-1 and TRBJ2-5, with D perhaps matching TRBD1 (7 bases). The CDR3 runs 15 residues. Trimming took off 6 bases at V and 0 bases at J, with 14 bases between the two ends. Germline lookup yields CDR1 MNHNS and CDR2 SASEGT. CDR3 amino acids: CASSGGQKYQETQYF. The CDR3 DNA reads TGTGCCAGCAGCGGGGGACAGAAGTACCAAGAGACCCAGTACTTC.

This clonotype was detected only a few times. The V gene is TRBV4-3, the J gene TRBJ2-1; TRBD1 might be the D (5 bases). CDR3 length equals 16 residues. Germline lookup yields CDR1 LGHNA and CDR2 YSLEER. The ends were cut back, 0 bases at V and 0 bases at J, with 9 bases in the middle. The CDR3 is CASSQDLGHSYNEQFF. DNA for the CDR3: TGCGCCAGCAGCCAAGATCTGGGGCACTCCTACAATGAGCAGTTCTTC.

The chain joins TRBV6-1 to TRBJ2-3; a possible D gene is TRBD1 (6 bases). V was pared by 4 bases and J by 7 bases, with 18 bases between. This CDR3 region has 15 residues. Germline CDR1 and CDR2: MNHNS and SASEGT. The CDR3 bases are TGTGCCAGCAGTGGCACGCCGGGACACCAGAATACGCAGTATTTT. It translates to CASSGTPGHQNTQYF.

This clonotype turned up a few times. The chain employs TRBV20-1 and TRBJ2-5, with 10 bases fitting TRBD2. The CDR3 covers 16 residues. Germline V lookup: CDR1 DFQATT, CDR2 SNEGSKA (reference sequence). V shed 1 base, J shed 2 bases, and the junction held 7 bases outside the gene matches. CDR3 in amino acids: CSARVIAGGRQETQYF. The DNA of the CDR3 is TGCAGTGCTAGAGTCATAGCGGGGGGTAGGCAAGAGACCCAGTACTTC.

This clonotype appeared a few times. The chain carries TRBV5-1 and TRBJ1-1; D is perhaps TRBD1 (5 bases). The length of the CDR3 is 15 residues. Germline V CDR1 and CDR2: SGHRS, YFSETQ. V was shortened by 0 bases and J by 7 bases, with 16 bases between the two germline ends. Written as DNA, the CDR3 is TGCGCCAGCAGCTTGGAAGGCGGGGGAGTCGGTGAAGCTTTCTTT. Its translation: CASSLEGGGVGEAFF.

The CDR3 loop reads CASSTGTSVGRQYF. The CDR3 DNA sequence: TGTGCCAGCAGCACCGGGACTAGCGTGGGGAGGCAGTATTTT. This chain uses TRBV5-6 with TRBJ2-3; TRBD2 aligns across 10 bases. The length of the CDR3 is 14 residues. Germline values: CDR1 SGHDT, CDR2 YYEEEE. The ends lost 4 bases at V and 11 bases at J; junction bases unmatched: 10.

This clonotype occurred many times. The V and J genes are TRBV5-1 and TRBJ2-3, with TRBD2 identical over 10 bases. Germline V gene data show CDR1 as SGHRS and CDR2 as YFSETQ. V shed 0 bases, J shed 7 bases, and the junction held 5 bases outside the gene matches. The CDR3 contains 15 residues. DNA for the CDR3: TGCGCCAGCAGCTTGGATGTAGCGGGAGGAAATACGCAGTATTTT. Translating it yields CASSLDVAGGNTQYF.

This clonotype was recorded at least ten times. The V gene is TRBV3-1, the J gene TRBJ2-7; the D call may be TRBD1 or TRBD2 (5 bases each). This CDR3 is built from 14 residues. Germline V gene data show CDR1 as LGHDT and CDR2 as YNNKEL (reference sequence). Trimming cost V 0 bases and J 6 bases, with 12 bases left between them. The CDR3 loop is CASSQEAGTIEQYF. As DNA, the CDR3 is TGTGCCAGCAGCCAAGAGGCAGGGACGATCGAGCAGTACTTC.

This clonotype was counted a few times. The V and J genes are TRBV11-2 and TRBJ2-5, with 10 nucleotides matching TRBD2. This CDR3 contains 16 residues. J gave up 1 base and V 5 bases, and 7 bases lay outside the gene matches. Germline-derived CDR1 and CDR2 are SGHAT and FQNNGV. CDR3 bases: TGTGCCAGCAGCCCTACTAGCGGGGTATTCCAAGAGACCCAGTACTTC. It specifies CASSPTSGVFQETQYF. The whole variable domain, remainder taken from reference TRBV11-2 and TRBJ2-5, is EAGVAQSPRYKIIEKRQSVAFWCNPISGHATLYWYQQILGQGPKLLIQFQNNGVVDDSQLPKDRFSAERLKGVDSTLKIQPAKLEDSAVYLCASSPTSGVFQETQYFGPGTRLLVL.

This clonotype has just a few counts. This chain links TRBV28 with TRBJ2-3; TRBD2 might be the D (7 bases). V dropped 3 bases and J dropped 2 bases, with 18 bases sitting between them. The length of the CDR3 is 17 residues. CDR1 and CDR2 (germline): MDHEN, SYDVKM. Here the CDR3 DNA reads TGTGCCAGCAGTTTGGGGGGGCAGGGGTGGATCACAGATACGCAGTATTTT. It specifies CASSLGGQGWITDTQYF.

V and J are TRBV20-1 and TRBJ2-1; 10 positions match TRBD2. V lost 3 bases, J lost 1 base, and 3 bases stayed unmatched. Germline loops: CDR1 DFQATT, CDR2 SNEGSKA (reference sequence). This CDR3 has 15 amino acids. CDR3 in DNA: TGCAGTGCTAGTCTAGCGGGAGTGTCCTACAATGAGCAGTTCTTC. Residues: CSASLAGVSYNEQFF.

The chain combines TRBV4-2 with TRBJ2-4; maybe TRBD2 (6 bases). Trimming shortened V by 4 bases and J by 9 bases, and 13 bases separated the two germline ends. The germline gives CDR1 LGHNA, CDR2 YNFKEQ. The CDR3 is made up of 13 amino acids. The CDR3 DNA sequence: TGTGCCAGCAGCCCCTCGGGGGAGGTCATTCAGTACTTC. Translating gives CASSPSGEVIQYF.

This clonotype was observed at least ten times. The chain uses TRBV15 and TRBJ2-1; D might be TRBD1 (6 bases). V was cut by 0 bases and J by 5 bases, with 11 bases left in between. Germline V gene sequence: CDR1 LNHNV, CDR2 YYDKDF (reference sequence). The CDR3 sequence is 15 residues long. This chain's CDR3 is CATSRDDRFDNEQFF. CDR3 nucleotide sequence: TGTGCCACCAGCAGAGATGACAGGTTCGACAATGAGCAGTTCTTC.

This chain joins TRBV15 and TRBJ2-7; 7 nucleotides align to TRBD2. J was trimmed by 7 bases and V by 0 bases; bases with no gene match: 6. The CDR3 has 14 residues. Germline loops: CDR1 LNHNV, CDR2 YYDKDF (reference sequence). CDR3 DNA: TGTGCCACCAGCAGAGATAGCGGGTTACGTGAGCAGTACTTC. Residues: CATSRDSGLREQYF.

This clonotype was observed at least ten times. The V gene is TRBV20-1, the J gene TRBJ1-6; TRBD1 matches 10 bases. The trim removed 2 bases at V and 5 bases at J, leaving 3 bases unmatched. The germline V gene encodes CDR1 DFQATT and CDR2 SNEGSKA (reference sequence). The length of the CDR3 is 15 residues. CDR3 DNA sequence: TGCAGTGCTAGACGACAGGGGGCGGATAATTCACCCCTCCACTTT. Its protein product is CSARRQGADNSPLHF.

The chain employs TRBV12-3 or TRBV12-4 and TRBJ2-1, with TRBD1 as a possible D gene (5 bases). The CDR3 runs to 12 residues. V lost 3 bases to trimming and J lost 15 bases, with 15 bases between them. CDR3 nucleotide sequence: TGTGCCAGCAGTTTTCCAGGGATTTCTCTGTTCTTC. Encoded protein: CASSFPGISLFF.

This clonotype was counted many times. The chain links TRBV5-6 to TRBJ2-2; no reliable D call. The length of the CDR3 is 13 residues. CDR1 is SGHDT and CDR2 is YYEEEE in the germline V gene. V lost 6 bases, J lost 1 base, and 7 bases lay in between. CDR3 region: CASNLQNTGELFF. The CDR3 DNA follows: TGTGCCAGCAACCTACAGAACACCGGGGAGCTGTTTTTT.

This clonotype was observed a handful of times. This sequence joins TRBV9 and TRBJ2-2; the match to TRBD1 covers 10 bases. V shed 3 bases, J shed 2 bases, and the junction held 4 bases outside the gene matches. The CDR3 totals 16 residues. The V gene's germline CDR1 is SGDLS and CDR2 YYNGEE. CDR3 nucleotide sequence: TGTGCCAGCAGCGCCCGGGACAGGGGAAACACCGGGGAGCTGTTTTTT. This encodes CASSARDRGNTGELFF.

This clonotype was seen only a few times. The rearrangement joins TRBV29-1 to TRBJ1-6; D is uncertain. V was trimmed by 6 bases and J by 1 base, leaving 10 bases between them. There are 14 residues in the CDR3. CDR1 and CDR2 (germline): SQVTM, ANQGSEA. The CDR3 sequence is CSVANGSYNSPLHF. The CDR3 nucleotides read TGCAGCGTCGCTAACGGATCCTATAATTCACCCCTCCACTTT.

This chain connects TRBV20-1 to TRBJ1-1; maybe TRBD1 (6 bases). V was shortened by 0 bases and J by 5 bases, with 13 bases between the two germline ends. Germline V gene lookup returns CDR1 DFQATT and CDR2 SNEGSKA (reference sequence). The CDR3 is 14 residues long. The CDR3 DNA sequence: TGCAGTGCTAGAGATGCGGGGGCCGGGACTGAAGCTTTCTTT. Translation gives CSARDAGAGTEAFF.

This rearrangement joins TRBV6-1 to TRBJ2-7; 15 bases fit TRBD2. The length of the CDR3 is 16 residues. V shed 5 bases and J 4 bases; nucleotides not matched to a gene: 6. Per germline, CDR1 MNHNS and CDR2 SASEGT. CDR3 sequence (DNA): TGTGCCAGCAGTAAGGGACTAGCGGGGGGCCTTTACGAGCAGTACTTC. This translates into CASSKGLAGGLYEQYF.